This T cell receptor (beta chain) emerged from a study of T-cell reconstitution after alpha-beta-depleted transplantation in children. This clonotype was detected ten times or more. Molecular barcoding with unique molecular identifiers was used for the TCRbeta library. TCRdb passed the PCR reads through MiXCR, listing each CDR3 protein once. The data hold about 90,000 distinct CDR3 sequences, with roughly 8% observed a single time. CDR1 is LGHNA, CDR2 YSLEER, per germline. Trimming took 3 bases from V and 7 from J, leaving 13 bases between them. This CDR3 is built from 15 residues. The sequence came from a human donor who donated a stem cell graft to a child with congenital amegakaryocytic thrombocytopenia. The sequences come from PBMCs from the stem cell graft donor, collected from the stem cell graft. The chain combines TRBV4-3 with TRBJ1-6, with D unresolved. The CDR3 protein is CASSQDTDFNSPLHF. For the CDR3, the DNA is TGCGCCAGCAGCCAGGATACAGATTTCAATTCACCCCTCCACTTT.